A selection of T cell receptor beta chains follows, all from one sample in a study of cytomegalovirus exposure and HLA in healthy donors. Here immunoSEQ multiplex PCR was the method, and the copy in TCRdb shows in-frame clones only, minus some. This sample has more than 95,000 clones, with about 68% found just once. Source material: PBMCs. The receptors here all came from a woman aged 45-65 years in good health and CMV-seropositive. CDR3s include the opening cysteine and the closing phenylalanine or tryptophan. The D gene is left open where the match is weak. Clone size appears in some rows only: once, few, many, or a class for an expanded clone.

len: 17
abundance: few
d_gene: -
j_gene: TRBJ2-6
v_gene: TRBV6-1
CDR3aa: CASSETGPFSGANVLTF
CDR3nt: TGTGCCAGCAGTGAGACAGGACCCTTCTCTGGGGCCAACGTCCTGACTTTC

len: 16
abundance: -
d_gene: -
j_gene: TRBJ1-1
v_gene: TRBV14
CDR3aa: CASSQDNLVVGTEAFF
CDR3nt: TGTGCCAGCAGCCAAGATAACCTCGTCGTCGGCACTGAAGCTTTCTTT

len: 12
abundance: -
d_gene: TRBD1
j_gene: TRBJ2-7
v_gene: TRBV4-2
CDR3aa: CAGNRGRNEQYF
CDR3nt: TGTGCCGGGAACAGGGGGCGGAACGAGCAGTACTTC

len: 13
abundance: -
d_gene: -
j_gene: TRBJ2-7
v_gene: TRBV7-9
CDR3aa: CASSFGSIYEQYF
CDR3nt: TGTGCCAGCAGCTTCGGGAGCATTTACGAGCAGTACTTC

len: 15
abundance: -
d_gene: -
j_gene: TRBJ1-1
v_gene: TRBV4-3
CDR3aa: CASSQENLQKTEAFF
CDR3nt: TGCGCCAGCAGCCAAGAAAACCTCCAGAAGACTGAAGCTTTCTTT

len: 13
abundance: -
d_gene: TRBD1
j_gene: TRBJ1-3
v_gene: TRBV10-3
CDR3aa: CAIGQGTGNTIYF
CDR3nt: TGTGCCATTGGACAGGGCACTGGAAACACCATATATTTT

len: 15
abundance: -
d_gene: TRBD1
j_gene: TRBJ1-2
v_gene: TRBV6-6
CDR3aa: CASSYWTGGHYGYTF
CDR3nt: TGTGCCAGCAGTTACTGGACAGGGGGGCACTATGGCTACACCTTC

len: 16
abundance: -
d_gene: TRBD2
j_gene: TRBJ2-1
v_gene: TRBV5-4
CDR3aa: CASSHGTSDFYNEQFF
CDR3nt: TGTGCCAGCAGCCATGGGACTAGCGACTTTTACAATGAGCAGTTCTTC

len: 16
abundance: -
d_gene: -
j_gene: TRBJ2-7
v_gene: TRBV30
CDR3aa: CAWSASAGTMTFEQYF
CDR3nt: TGTGCCTGGAGTGCCTCGGCGGGGACGATGACCTTCGAGCAGTACTTC

len: 14
abundance: -
d_gene: -
j_gene: TRBJ1-4
v_gene: TRBV5-1
CDR3aa: CASRIEIMSEKLFF
CDR3nt: TGCGCCAGCAGAATCGAGATAATGAGTGAAAAACTGTTTTTT

len: 11
abundance: few
d_gene: TRBD2
j_gene: TRBJ2-5
v_gene: TRBV20-1
CDR3aa: CSRLAGGTQYF
CDR3nt: TGCAGTCGACTAGCGGGAGGGACCCAGTACTTC

len: 15
abundance: once
d_gene: TRBD2
j_gene: TRBJ2-1
v_gene: TRBV6-5
CDR3aa: CASSYPGTSRNEQFF
CDR3nt: TGTGCCAGCAGTTATCCCGGGACTAGCAGGAATGAGCAGTTCTTC

len: 16
abundance: -
d_gene: -
j_gene: TRBJ2-7
v_gene: TRBV5-6
CDR3aa: CASSVYRNQILYEQYF
CDR3nt: TGTGCCAGCAGCGTATACAGGAACCAGATCCTTTACGAGCAGTACTTC

len: 14
abundance: -
d_gene: -
j_gene: TRBJ1-2
v_gene: TRBV28
CDR3aa: CASSLVPVNYGYTF
CDR3nt: TGTGCCAGCAGTTTGGTGCCGGTTAACTATGGCTACACCTTC

len: 13
abundance: -
d_gene: -
j_gene: TRBJ2-7
v_gene: TRBV7-9
CDR3aa: CASSLVTGNEQYF
CDR3nt: TGTGCCAGCAGCTTAGTTACCGGGAATGAGCAGTACTTC

len: 17
abundance: -
d_gene: -
j_gene: TRBJ2-7
v_gene: TRBV7-2
CDR3aa: CASSHLPQDGGVLRQYF
CDR3nt: TGTGCCAGCAGCCATTTACCCCAGGATGGCGGGGTCCTACGTCAGTACTTC

len: 15
abundance: -
d_gene: TRBD2
j_gene: TRBJ2-5
v_gene: TRBV6-5
CDR3aa: CASSYVGLAEETQYF
CDR3nt: TGTGCCAGCAGTTACGTGGGACTAGCGGAAGAGACCCAGTACTTC

len: 13
abundance: once
d_gene: -
j_gene: TRBJ1-4
v_gene: TRBV14
CDR3aa: CASSQGLNEKLFF
CDR3nt: TGTGCCAGCAGCCAGGGACTGAATGAAAAACTGTTTTTT

len: 14
abundance: -
d_gene: TRBD1
j_gene: TRBJ1-1
v_gene: TRBV18
CDR3aa: CASSARQGVTEAFF
CDR3nt: TGTGCCAGCTCAGCCAGACAGGGGGTCACTGAAGCTTTCTTT

len: 16
abundance: -
d_gene: TRBD2
j_gene: TRBJ2-3
v_gene: TRBV7-8
CDR3aa: CASSLDVGLGEDTQYF
CDR3nt: TGTGCCAGCAGCTTAGATGTGGGACTAGGGGAAGATACGCAGTATTTT

len: 16
abundance: -
d_gene: -
j_gene: TRBJ1-5
v_gene: TRBV27
CDR3aa: CASSLMSRGSNQPQHF
CDR3nt: TGTGCCAGCAGTTTGATGTCCAGGGGCAGCAATCAGCCCCAGCATTTT

len: 15
abundance: -
d_gene: TRBD1
j_gene: TRBJ2-7
v_gene: TRBV18
CDR3aa: CASSFAGTGSHEQYF
CDR3nt: TGTGCCAGCTCATTCGCCGGGACAGGGAGCCACGAGCAGTACTTC

len: 13
abundance: -
d_gene: -
j_gene: TRBJ1-1
v_gene: TRBV7-9
CDR3aa: CASSSSLPTEAFF
CDR3nt: TGTGCCAGCAGCTCCAGTCTTCCGACTGAAGCTTTCTTT

len: 16
abundance: -
d_gene: -
j_gene: TRBJ2-1
v_gene: TRBV27
CDR3aa: CASSSNSNLNHNEQFF
CDR3nt: TGTGCCAGCAGTTCCAACAGCAATCTTAACCACAATGAGCAGTTCTTC

len: 15
abundance: few
d_gene: -
j_gene: TRBJ2-3
v_gene: TRBV6-1
CDR3aa: CASSQPASSTDTQYF
CDR3nt: TGTGCCAGCAGTCAGCCAGCGAGTAGCACAGATACGCAGTATTTT

len: 18
abundance: -
d_gene: TRBD2
j_gene: TRBJ2-7
v_gene: TRBV5-4
CDR3aa: CASSPGSLAERGAREQYF
CDR3nt: TGTGCCAGCAGCCCCGGGAGTCTAGCGGAGCGTGGGGCTCGCGAGCAGTACTTC

len: 15
abundance: once
d_gene: -
j_gene: TRBJ1-6
v_gene: TRBV6-5
CDR3aa: CASSYRSSYNSPLHF
CDR3nt: TGTGCCAGCAGTTACAGGAGCTCCTATAATTCACCCCTCCACTTT

len: 14
abundance: -
d_gene: TRBD1
j_gene: TRBJ1-5
v_gene: TRBV19
CDR3aa: CASSPQGGRQPQHF
CDR3nt: TGTGCCAGTAGTCCACAGGGGGGGAGGCAGCCCCAGCATTTT

len: 15
abundance: -
d_gene: -
j_gene: TRBJ2-5
v_gene: TRBV7-7
CDR3aa: CASSLAASRGETQYF
CDR3nt: TGTGCCAGCAGCTTAGCGGCTAGCCGGGGTGAGACCCAGTACTTC

len: 15
abundance: -
d_gene: TRBD2
j_gene: TRBJ2-1
v_gene: TRBV28
CDR3aa: CASSLLAGSYNEQFF
CDR3nt: TGTGCCAGCAGCCTACTAGCGGGCTCCTACAATGAGCAGTTCTTC